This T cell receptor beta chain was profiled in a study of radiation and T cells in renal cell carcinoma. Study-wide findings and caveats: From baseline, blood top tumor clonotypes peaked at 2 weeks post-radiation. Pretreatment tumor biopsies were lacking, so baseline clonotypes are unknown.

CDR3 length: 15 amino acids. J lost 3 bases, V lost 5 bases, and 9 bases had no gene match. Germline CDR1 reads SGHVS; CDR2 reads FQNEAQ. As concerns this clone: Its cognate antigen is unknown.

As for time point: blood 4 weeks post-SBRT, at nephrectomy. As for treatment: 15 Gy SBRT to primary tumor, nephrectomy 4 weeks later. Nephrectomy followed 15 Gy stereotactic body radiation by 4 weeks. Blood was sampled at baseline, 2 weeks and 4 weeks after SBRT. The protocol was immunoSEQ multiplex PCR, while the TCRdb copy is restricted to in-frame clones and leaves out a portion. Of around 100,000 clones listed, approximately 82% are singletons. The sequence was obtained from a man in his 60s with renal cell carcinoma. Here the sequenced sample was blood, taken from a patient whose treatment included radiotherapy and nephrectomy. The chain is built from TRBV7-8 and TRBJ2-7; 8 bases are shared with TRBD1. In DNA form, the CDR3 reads TGTGCCAGCAGCCCCCCCGGACAGGGACTCTACGAGCAGTACTTC. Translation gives CASSPPGQGLYEQYF.